Shown below are 9 T cell receptor beta chains from a single sample sequenced in a study of blood T cell repertoires in COVID-19. Profiled with immunoSEQ multiplex PCR; TCRdb holds only in-frame clones, not every one. Of 150,000 or so clones in the sample, just under 95% were seen once. The sample consisted of peripheral blood. These receptors originate from a woman in her forties or fifties with acute or convalescent COVID-19.

This rearrangement joins TRBV5-4 to TRBJ2-5, with 13 bases that match TRBD2. CDR3 length: 18 residues. The germline CDR1 and CDR2 sequences are SGHNT and YYREEE (reference sequence). V shed 4 bases and J 1 base; nucleotides not matched to a gene: 10. In DNA, the CDR3 is TGTGCCAGCAGCAGAGGACTAGCGGGAGTCTCTATCCAAGAGACCCAGTACTTC. Residues: CASSRGLAGVSIQETQYF. The complete variable domain, with remaining parts taken from reference TRBV5-4 and TRBJ2-5, reads ETGVTQSPTHLIKTRGQQVTLRCSSQSGHNTVSWYQQALGQGPQFIFQYYREEENGRGNFPPRFSGLQFPNYSSELNVNALELDDSALYLCASSRGLAGVSIQETQYFGPGTRLLVL.

The V gene is TRBV19, the J gene TRBJ1-1; 7 nucleotides agree with TRBD1. From germline, CDR1 is LNHDA and CDR2 SQIVND (reference sequence). The junction had 6 bases not matched to a gene; V was cut back by 4 bases and J by 1 base. There are 15 residues in the CDR3. The chain's CDR3 is CASSTTGTANTEAFF. The CDR3 region has the DNA TGTGCCAGTAGTACTACCGGGACAGCGAACACTGAAGCTTTCTTT. The variable domain in full, completed from reference TRBV19 and TRBJ1-1, reads DGGITQSPKYLFRKEGQNVTLSCEQNLNHDAMYWYRQDPGQGLRLIYYSQIVNDFQKGDIAEGYSVSREKKESFPLTVTSAQKNPTAFYLCASSTTGTANTEAFFGQGTRLTVV.

This chain links TRBV24-1 with TRBJ1-2; TRBD1 matches at 9 bases. Per germline, CDR1 KGHDR and CDR2 SFDVKD. The CDR3 totals 15 residues. V was pared by 7 bases and J by 6 bases, with 11 bases of the junction left unmatched. CDR3 nucleotide sequence: TGTGCCACCAGGGGAACTACAGGGGGCTTCGATGGCTACACCTTC. Translated, it gives CATRGTTGGFDGYTF.

V usage is TRBV19 and J usage is TRBJ1-5; TRBD1 matches 10 bases. Germline V gives CDR1 LNHDA, CDR2 SQIVND (reference sequence). The CDR3 is 14 amino acids. The trim removed 4 bases at V and 7 bases at J, leaving 4 bases unmatched. CDR3 sequence reads: CASSKTGGSQPQHF. Written as DNA, the CDR3 is TGTGCCAGTAGTAAGACAGGGGGCAGCCAGCCCCAGCATTTT. The full variable domain, its missing parts supplied by reference TRBV19 and TRBJ1-5, is DGGITQSPKYLFRKEGQNVTLSCEQNLNHDAMYWYRQDPGQGLRLIYYSQIVNDFQKGDIAEGYSVSREKKESFPLTVTSAQKNPTAFYLCASSKTGGSQPQHFGDGTRLSIL.

This clone has just a few counts. V gene TRBV30 combines with J gene TRBJ1-3; 8 bases are shared with TRBD1. The CDR3 totals 15 residues. The J segment lost 0 bases and the V segment lost 5 bases, leaving 6 bases of the junction unmatched. Per the germline V gene, CDR1 is GTSNPN and CDR2 is SVGIG (reference sequence). The CDR3 region is CAWGLTGGSGNTIYF. CDR3 DNA: TGTGCCTGGGGACTTACAGGGGGCTCTGGAAACACCATATATTTT. Based on the CDR3 plus reference TRBV30 and TRBJ1-3, the full variable domain is SQTIHQWPATLVQPVGSPLSLECTVEGTSNPNLYWYRQAAGRGLQLLFYSVGIGQISSEVPQNLSASRPQDRQFILSSKKLLLSDSGFYLCAWGLTGGSGNTIYFGEGSWLTVV.

The chain links TRBV4-3 to TRBJ1-6; no clear D gene. There are 17 residues in the CDR3. Per the germline V gene, CDR1 is LGHNA and CDR2 is YSLEER. The V end lost 0 bases, the J end lost 0 bases, and 9 bases lay between the germline ends. CDR3 region: CASSQDPASSYNSPLHF. CDR3 nucleotides: TGCGCCAGCAGCCAAGATCCCGCGAGCTCCTATAATTCACCCCTCCACTTT.

V usage is TRBV5-4 and J usage is TRBJ2-3; TRBD2 is a possible D gene (5 bases). There are 12 residues in the CDR3. Germline V gene sequence: CDR1 SGHNT, CDR2 YYREEE (reference sequence). V gave up 4 bases and J gave up 6 bases, with 9 bases separating them. CDR3 loop: CASSLPGDTQYF. In DNA form, the CDR3 reads TGTGCCAGCAGCCTCCCGGGGGATACGCAGTATTTT.

This chain uses TRBV6-6 with TRBJ1-6, with a weak D call TRBD1 (6 bases). Germline V gene lookup returns CDR1 MNHNY and CDR2 SVGAGI (reference sequence). The CDR3 is 15 amino acids. V lost 2 bases and J 7 bases, leaving 12 bases between the germline ends. CDR3 nucleotides: TGTGCCAGCAGTTACCTACAGGGTCTCAATTCACCCCTCCACTTT. This translates into CASSYLQGLNSPLHF.

The V and J genes are TRBV5-5 and TRBJ1-2; maybe TRBD1 (5 bases). Germline loops: CDR1 SGHKS, CDR2 YYEKEE (reference sequence). This CDR3 comprises 13 residues. Deletions cut 5 bases from V and 5 bases from J, with 13 bases between. The CDR3 loop reads CASRGQVDYGYTF. The CDR3 DNA reads as TGTGCCAGCAGGGGGCAGGTGGATTATGGCTACACCTTC.